This record looks at one T cell receptor (beta chain) sequence and its context. The target antigen is unknown. This entry belongs to a study of T cell repertoires in ileal Crohn's disease. The overall study: All patients had surgery for stricturing (around 60%) or penetrating (about 39%) disease. Study observations and caveats: Clonality above 26.8% at surgery always came with endoscopic recurrence. Mucosal expansions were suggested to be mainly CD8 T cells. Clonal expansions were more frequent in active smokers than non-smokers at surgery.

Here immunoSEQ multiplex PCR was the method, and the copy in TCRdb shows in-frame clones only, minus some. This sample has some 28,000 clones, with 80% to 90% found just once. The CDR3 contains 17 residues. V lost 4 bases, J lost 2 bases, and 6 bases stayed unmatched. CDR1 is SGHDN and CDR2 is FVKESK in the germline V gene. The sample taken for sequencing was ileal tissue. This sequence was found in an adult with Crohn's disease. The chain links TRBV14 to TRBJ2-2; the match to TRBD1 covers 11 bases. The CDR3 sequence: CASSPRGQGVNTGELFF. Here the CDR3 DNA reads TGTGCCAGCAGCCCCCGGGGACAGGGGGTAAACACCGGGGAGCTGTTTTTT.